The T cell receptor (beta chain) described here comes from a study of cytomegalovirus exposure and HLA in healthy donors. Study in general: Around 86 million unique TCRs, all from HLA-typed donors, were included in an early release of the data. Of a few hundred genotyped donors, approximately 80% clustered with self-reported Caucasian donors.

The CDR3 loop spans 18 amino acids. V lost 6 bases to trimming and J lost 5 bases, with 25 bases between them. CDR1 and CDR2 from the germline V gene are MGHRA and YSYEKL. A multiplex PCR was run with 60 Vbeta primers and 13 Jbeta primers. Using immunoSEQ multiplex PCR, the repertoire was profiled, and TCRdb retains in-frame clones only, with some absent. The sample records some 120,000 clones, over 70% being singletons. A remark on this clone: Its antigen is as yet unknown.

Study results and limitations: TCR beta chains numbering some 160 were designated cytomegalovirus-associated.

The V and J genes are TRBV4-1 and TRBJ2-2; the D gene is possibly TRBD2 (7 bases). Material for sequencing was PBMCs. The source of this sequence is a man between 18 and 29 years old in good health and CMV-seropositive. The CDR3 bases are TGCGCCAGCAGTCGGCTTGGTGGGGGGGGCCCGAGGACCGGGGAGCTGTTTTTT. Translating it yields CASSRLGGGGPRTGELFF.